The next 5 T cell receptor beta chains were all read from a single sample in a study of OX40 agonist ivuxolimab in advanced cancers. The method behind the library was the immunoSEQ multiplex PCR assay. TCRdb provides this immuneACCESS table in a form limited to in-frame rearrangements. Some clones are lacking; in checked studies, under half of them reflect an unresolved V gene, and why the rest are absent is not known. This sample lists 65,000 to 85,000 clones; more than 70% were detected once. The top ten constitute around 2.4% of the sample. The material sequenced was CD4+ or CD8+ T cells sorted from blood, taken in a trial of the OX40 agonist ivuxolimab. These receptor sequences come from an adult with an advanced solid tumor such as melanoma, head and neck, liver or kidney cancer.

A single count supports this clone. The chain is built from TRBV7-9 and TRBJ2-5; the D gene is possibly TRBD1 (5 bases). The V gene's germline CDR1 is SEHNR and CDR2 FQNEAQ (reference sequence). V was pared by 2 bases and J by 1 base, with 11 bases between. This CDR3 spans 15 amino acids. This chain's CDR3 is CASSLNSRGQETQYF. DNA for the CDR3: TGTGCCAGCAGCTTAAACAGTAGGGGCCAAGAGACCCAGTACTTC.

CDR3 sequence: CASSLAWGVDYGYTF. CDR3 DNA sequence: TGTGCCAGCAGTTTAGCCTGGGGGGTTGACTATGGCTACACCTTC. The chain carries TRBV28 and TRBJ1-2, with D possibly TRBD1 on 5 matching bases. The CDR3 totals 15 residues. Germline V CDR1 and CDR2: MDHEN, SYDVKM. Deletions cut 2 bases from V and 3 bases from J, with 13 bases between.

CDR3 protein: CAWSLLRLRGYTF. The CDR3 region has the DNA TGTGCCTGGAGCCTCCTAAGGCTGCGTGGCTACACCTTC. The chain employs TRBV30 and TRBJ1-2; D gene unclear. Trimming stripped 3 bases from V and 7 bases from J, with 15 bases between. Germline V gene data show CDR1 as GTSNPN and CDR2 as SVGIG (reference sequence). This CDR3 spans 13 amino acids.

CDR3 bases: TGCGCCAGCAGCTTAGACGGGGGGCAACAGCCCCAGCATTTT. Translating it yields CASSLDGGQQPQHF. This sequence joins TRBV5-1 and TRBJ1-5; tentatively, D is TRBD1 (6 bases). The CDR3 loop spans 14 amino acids. Germline V CDR1 and CDR2: SGHRS, YFSETQ. V shed 2 bases and J shed 7 bases, with 13 bases lying between them.

The chain has TRBV7-2 and TRBJ1-1, with D unclear. Trimming removed 3 bases at V and 7 bases at J, with 6 bases between. Looked up from germline, CDR1 is SGHTA and CDR2 is FQGNSA. The CDR3 consists of 11 residues. For the CDR3, the DNA is TGTGCCAGCAGCTTTAAGGGTGAAGCTTTCTTT. Protein: CASSFKGEAFF. The variable domain in full, completed from reference TRBV7-2 and TRBJ1-1, reads GAGVSQSPSNKVTEKGKDVELRCDPISGHTALYWYRQSLGQGLEFLIYFQGNSAPDKSGLPSDRFSAERTGGSVSTLTIQRTQQEDSAVYLCASSFKGEAFFGQGTRLTVV.